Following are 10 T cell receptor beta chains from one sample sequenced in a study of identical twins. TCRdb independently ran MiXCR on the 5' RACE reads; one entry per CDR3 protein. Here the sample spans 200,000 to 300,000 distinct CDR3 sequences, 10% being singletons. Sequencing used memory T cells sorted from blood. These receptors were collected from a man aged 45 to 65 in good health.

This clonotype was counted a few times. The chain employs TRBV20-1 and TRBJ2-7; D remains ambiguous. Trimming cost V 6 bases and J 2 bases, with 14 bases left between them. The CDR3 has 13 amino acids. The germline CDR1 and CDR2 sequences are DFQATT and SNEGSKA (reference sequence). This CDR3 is CSAPVTTTYEQYF. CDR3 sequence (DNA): TGCAGTGCCCCGGTGACCACGACCTACGAGCAGTACTTC.

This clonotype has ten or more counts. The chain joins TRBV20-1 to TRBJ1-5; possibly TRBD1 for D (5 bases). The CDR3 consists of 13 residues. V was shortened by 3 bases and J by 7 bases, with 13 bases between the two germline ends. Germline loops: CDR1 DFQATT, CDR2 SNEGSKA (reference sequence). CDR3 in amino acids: CSARERGGQPQHF. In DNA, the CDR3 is TGCAGTGCTAGGGAGAGGGGTGGCCAGCCCCAGCATTTT.

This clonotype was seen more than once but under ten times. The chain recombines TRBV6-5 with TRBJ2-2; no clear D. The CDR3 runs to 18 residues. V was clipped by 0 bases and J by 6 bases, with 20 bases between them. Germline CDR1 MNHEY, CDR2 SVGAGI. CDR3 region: CASSYSGLGDIGAGELFF. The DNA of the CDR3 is TGTGCCAGCAGTTACTCGGGTTTAGGAGACATTGGGGCCGGGGAGCTGTTTTTT.

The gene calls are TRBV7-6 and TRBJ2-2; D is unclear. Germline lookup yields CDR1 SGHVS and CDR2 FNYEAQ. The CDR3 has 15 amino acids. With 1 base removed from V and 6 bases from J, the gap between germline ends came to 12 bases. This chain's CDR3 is CASSLDSKGAGELFF. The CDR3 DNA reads TGTGCCAGCAGCTTAGATTCGAAAGGAGCCGGGGAGCTGTTTTTT. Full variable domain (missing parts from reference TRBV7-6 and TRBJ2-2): GAGVSQSPRYKVTKRGQDVALRCDPISGHVSLYWYRQALGQGPEFLTYFNYEAQQDKSGLPNDRFSAERPEGSISTLTIQRTEQRDSAMYRCASSLDSKGAGELFFGEGSRLTVL.

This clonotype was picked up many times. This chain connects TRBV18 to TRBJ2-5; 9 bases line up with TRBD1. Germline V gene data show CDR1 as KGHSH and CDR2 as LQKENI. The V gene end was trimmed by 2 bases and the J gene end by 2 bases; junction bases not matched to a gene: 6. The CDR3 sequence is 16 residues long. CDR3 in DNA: TGTGCCAGCTCACCATTCACAGGGGGCCTTCAAGAGACCCAGTACTTC. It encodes CASSPFTGGLQETQYF.

Written as DNA, the CDR3 is TGTGCCAGCAAACCACCCACAGGGTTCAACACTGAAGCTTTCTTT. It translates to CASKPPTGFNTEAFF. The chain combines TRBV2 with TRBJ1-1; possibly TRBD1 for D (6 bases). Trimming left V 7 bases short and J 2 bases short, with 17 bases between. Germline V gives CDR1 SNHLY, CDR2 FYNNEI. This CDR3 is 15 amino acids long.

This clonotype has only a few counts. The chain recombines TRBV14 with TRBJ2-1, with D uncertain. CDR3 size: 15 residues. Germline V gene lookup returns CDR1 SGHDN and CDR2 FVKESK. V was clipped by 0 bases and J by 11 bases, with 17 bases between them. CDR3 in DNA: TGTGCCAGCAGCCAAGAGAGTATTAGTCGGTCTAAGCAGTTCTTC. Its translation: CASSQESISRSKQFF.

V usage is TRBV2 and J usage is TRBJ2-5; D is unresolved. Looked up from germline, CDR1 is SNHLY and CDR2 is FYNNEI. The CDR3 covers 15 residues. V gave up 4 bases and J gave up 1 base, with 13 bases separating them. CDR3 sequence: CASSGTRSFQETQYF. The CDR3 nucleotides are TGTGCCAGCAGTGGAACGAGGTCCTTCCAAGAGACCCAGTACTTC.

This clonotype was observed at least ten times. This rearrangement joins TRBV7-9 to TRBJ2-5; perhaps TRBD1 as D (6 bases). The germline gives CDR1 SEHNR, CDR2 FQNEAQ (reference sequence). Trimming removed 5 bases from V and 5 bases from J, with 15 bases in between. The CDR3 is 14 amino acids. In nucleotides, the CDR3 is TGTGCCAGCAGCGTCCGGGACACTTGGGAGACCCAGTACTTC. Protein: CASSVRDTWETQYF. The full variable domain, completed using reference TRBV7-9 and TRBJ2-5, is DTGVSQNPRHKITKRGQNVTFRCDPISEHNRLYWYRQTLGQGPEFLTYFQNEAQLEKSRLLSDRFSAERPKGSFSTLEIQRTEQGDSAMYLCASSVRDTWETQYFGPGTRLLVL.

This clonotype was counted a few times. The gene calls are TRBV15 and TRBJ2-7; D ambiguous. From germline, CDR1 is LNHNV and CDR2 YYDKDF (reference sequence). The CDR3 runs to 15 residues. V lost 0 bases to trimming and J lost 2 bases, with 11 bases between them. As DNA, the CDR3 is TGTGCCACCAGCAGAGATCAAGGGTTCGCCTACGAGCAGTACTTC. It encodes CATSRDQGFAYEQYF.